This T cell receptor (beta chain) was profiled in a study of T cells in Graves' hyperthyroidism and ophthalmopathy. When ophthalmopathy did not progress within 18 months, Graves' hyperthyroidism was considered stable. The diagnostic basis comprised clinical symptoms, serum thyroxine and TRAb, thyroid ultrasound and orbital computed tomography. PBMCs were obtained from about 10 ml fresh peripheral blood. From germline, CDR1 is SQVTM and CDR2 ANQGSEA. The V end was cut by 4 bases, the J end by 4 bases, with 7 bases between. The CDR3 loop spans 11 amino acids. TCR beta CDR3 region amplification was performed from RNA transcripts. In the first-round RT-PCR of the TCR CDR3, the HTBI primer set was used. Each CDR3 protein gets one entry after TCRdb re-called the multiplex PCR reads with MiXCR. This table has hundreds of thousands of distinct CDR3 sequences, about 35% appearing once.

The TCR sequence derives from a woman in her 40s with Graves' hyperthyroidism. The sequenced material came from blood. The rearrangement links TRBV29-1 to TRBJ1-2; no firm D call. CDR3 protein: CSVAPLYGYTF. DNA of the CDR3: TGCAGCGTTGCCCCACTCTATGGCTACACCTTC.